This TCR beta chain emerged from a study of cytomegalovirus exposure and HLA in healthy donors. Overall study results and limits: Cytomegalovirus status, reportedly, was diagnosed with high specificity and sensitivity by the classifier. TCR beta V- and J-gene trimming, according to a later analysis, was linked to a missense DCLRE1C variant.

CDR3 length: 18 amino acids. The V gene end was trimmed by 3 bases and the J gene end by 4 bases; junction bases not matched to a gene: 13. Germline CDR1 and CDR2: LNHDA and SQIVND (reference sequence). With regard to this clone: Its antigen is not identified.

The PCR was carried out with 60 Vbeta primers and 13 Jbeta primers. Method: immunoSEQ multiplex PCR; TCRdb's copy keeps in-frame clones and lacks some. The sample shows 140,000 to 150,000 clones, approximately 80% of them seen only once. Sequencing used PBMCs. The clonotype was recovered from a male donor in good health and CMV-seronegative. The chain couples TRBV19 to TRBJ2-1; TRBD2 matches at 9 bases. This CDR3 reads CASSIRRAGGEIYNEQFF. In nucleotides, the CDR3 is TGTGCCAGTAGTATTCGTAGAGCGGGAGGTGAGATATACAATGAGCAGTTCTTC.